Here is one T cell receptor beta chain with its context. Indicated treatment: oral pan-JAK inhibitor, 5-10 mg twice daily. Sequencing templates came from extracted RNA that was reverse transcribed into cDNA. The data were produced by immunoSEQ multiplex PCR, yet TCRdb's version contains in-frame clones alone and is incomplete. The data contain 100,000 to 140,000 clones, around 83% of them singletons. V shed 2 bases and J shed 3 bases, with 17 bases lying between them. The CDR3 is made up of 18 amino acids. CDR1 is MGHRA and CDR2 is YSYEKL in the germline V gene. The data belong to a study of CD8+ T cells in alopecia areata. Study overall: Tofacitinib ran 6 to 18 months, followed by 6 months off drug.

The gene calls are TRBV4-1 and TRBJ2-6; no clear D gene. The clonotype originates from a human donor with alopecia areata. Source: CD8+ T cells sorted from blood, taken at week 24, from a patient treated with tofacitinib. CDR3 residues: CASSQNRPSKIGANVLTF. The CDR3 region has the DNA TGCGCCAGCAGCCAAAATCGGCCCTCGAAGATTGGGGCCAACGTCCTGACTTTC.